These T cell receptor beta chains were read from a single sample in a study of blood T cell repertoires in COVID-19. Clones were read by immunoSEQ multiplex PCR, and TCRdb kept only the in-frame ones, dropping some. The sample lists approximately 280,000 clones, roughly 89% occurring once. Sequences were obtained from peripheral blood. These receptors were taken from a middle-aged man with acute or convalescent COVID-19. Each CDR3 is given with its conserved first and last residue.

CDR3 protein,V gene,CDR3 length,J gene
CASSGGSGLVYEQYF,TRBV2,15,TRBJ2-7
CASSWGQVNYGYTF,TRBV5-5,14,TRBJ1-2
CAISDNRLTGSPLHF,TRBV10-3,15,TRBJ1-6
CASSVALAGQETQYF,TRBV7-9,15,TRBJ2-5
CASSNRVGADTQYF,TRBV9,14,TRBJ2-3
CASSRGQSTNSPLHF,TRBV3-1/TRBV3-2,15,TRBJ1-6
CASSVEWTPAGGYTF,TRBV9,15,TRBJ1-2
CASSSVLLSYEQYF,TRBV14,14,TRBJ2-7
CASSRGGEGDTQYF,TRBV3-1/TRBV3-2,14,TRBJ2-3
CASSLGLGLRPGTDTQYF,TRBV5-1,18,TRBJ2-3
CASGAGVQETQYF,TRBV5-4,13,TRBJ2-5
CASSQQQGLPNSPLHF,TRBV18,16,TRBJ1-6
CASSEFPDRDNSPLHF,TRBV10-2,16,TRBJ1-6
CASSSQGSYNSPLHF,TRBV7-6,15,TRBJ1-6
CSASRRLLATNEKLFF,TRBV20-1,16,TRBJ1-4
CSASLPGVGTDTQYF,TRBV20-1,15,TRBJ2-3
CASTFGTRELFF,TRBV19,12,TRBJ2-2
CSVDRGHGGYTF,TRBV29-1,12,TRBJ1-2
CASSSLASTDTQYF,TRBV3-1/TRBV3-2,14,TRBJ2-3
CASSRGVQTQYF,TRBV11-1,12,TRBJ2-5
CASSHLRGPNNEQFF,TRBV14,15,TRBJ2-1
CASSEGGPWDGYTF,TRBV6-1,14,TRBJ1-2
CSFDRAFNYGYTF,TRBV29-1,13,TRBJ1-2
CASSYNRWETQYF,TRBV6-2/TRBV6-3,13,TRBJ2-5
CASSSAFPGPETGELFF,TRBV7-3,17,TRBJ2-2
CASSRPGNTIYF,TRBV6-5,12,TRBJ1-3
CASRTTGVPQYF,TRBV27,12,TRBJ2-7
CASSMGLNTEAFF,TRBV19,13,TRBJ1-1
CASSLRQGAYNEQFF,TRBV5-6,15,TRBJ2-1
CASTMDRNTEAFF,TRBV12-3/TRBV12-4,13,TRBJ1-1
CASIPGASLRNTIYF,TRBV19,15,TRBJ1-3
CASSLAGGTHTGELFF,TRBV5-8,16,TRBJ2-2
CASSQLSSYNEQFF,TRBV4-2,14,TRBJ2-1
CASNRDRGPDTYEQYF,TRBV5-6,16,TRBJ2-7
CASSASGGINEQFF,TRBV10-2,14,TRBJ2-1
CASATDSLTEAFF,TRBV10-1,13,TRBJ1-1
CASSSDRGLGETQYF,TRBV18,15,TRBJ2-5
CASSRGIYGYTF,TRBV2,12,TRBJ1-2
CSVGGSGAGNTIYF,TRBV29-1,14,TRBJ1-3
CASSASGFSNQPQHF,TRBV2,15,TRBJ1-5
CASSLDGTGRNEQFF,TRBV5-6,15,TRBJ2-1
CASSLDRGDEAFF,TRBV7-8,13,TRBJ1-1
CASSLARQGEQFF,TRBV5-1,13,TRBJ2-1
CASSSGGAIYGYTF,TRBV5-4,14,TRBJ1-2
CASSAGQSTGELFF,TRBV5-1,14,TRBJ2-2
CASSPRAGGGTEAFF,TRBV6-5,15,TRBJ1-1
CASSQEAARDTQYF,TRBV4-2,14,TRBJ2-3
CASSQGVGDQETQYF,TRBV5-1,15,TRBJ2-5
CASTGQGNGYTF,TRBV12-3/TRBV12-4,12,TRBJ1-2
CASRPWDSSNTGELFF,TRBV4-2,16,TRBJ2-2
CASSKAGASGETQYF,TRBV25-1,15,TRBJ2-5